The TCR beta chain under discussion was sequenced for a study of blood T cell repertoires in COVID-19. Overall study context: COVID-19 samples collected from the United States, Italy and Spain covered acute and convalescent phases. The analysed material was cDNA or gDNA that came from T cells, B-cell-depleted T cells, or PBMCs.

This CDR3 comprises 15 residues. There are a few counts of this clone. Original methodology: By means of reference gene primer amplification, nucleated cell counts were estimated. Repertoires were generated with immunoSEQ multiplex PCR, while TCRdb's copy carries only in-frame clones and drops some. V and J calls and clone size are given by that table; D and trimming were obtained from the DNA. This table has around 150,000 clones, roughly 79% appearing once. The sequence was obtained from a woman in her sixties with active or convalescent COVID-19. Sequenced material: peripheral blood. J is TRBJ1-1 and V is TRBV12-2; the table assigns TRBD1, which was not confirmed against the DNA. TRBV12-2 is a listed pseudogene. The CDR3 loop reads CASRIPGDRRTEAFF. The CDR3 nucleotides are TGTGCAAGTCGCATCCCCGGGGACAGAAGGACTGAAGCTTTCTTT.